The next 5 T cell receptor beta chains were all read from a single sample in a study of blood T cell repertoires in COVID-19. The data were produced by immunoSEQ multiplex PCR, yet TCRdb's version contains in-frame clones alone and is incomplete. The sample consists of over 130,000 clones, approximately 85% of them appearing once. Sequenced sample: peripheral blood. The receptors come from a man in his fifties with acute or convalescent COVID-19.

As regards this clone: A junction end diverges from the germline sequence, so it may reflect a read error. The genes are TRBV7-7 and TRBJ2-7; D unclear. The length of the CDR3 is 13 residues. The V gene's germline CDR1 is SSHAT and CDR2 FNYEAQ (reference sequence). CDR3 residues: CASNLASSYEQYF. In DNA form, the CDR3 reads TGTGCTAGCAACTTGGCCAGTTCCTACGAGCAGTACTTC.

The chain is built from TRBV6-5 and TRBJ1-1, with TRBD1 as a possible D gene (6 bases). Between the trimmed V and J ends, which lost 5 bases and 1 base, there was a span of 11 bases. Per germline, CDR1 MNHEY and CDR2 SVGAGI. CDR3 size: 14 residues. CDR3 nucleotides: TGTGCCAGCAGTACCCGACAGGAGAACACTGAAGCTTTCTTT. As protein: CASSTRQENTEAFF.

This chain uses TRBV19 with TRBJ2-7, with 8 bases aligning to TRBD2. V lost 3 bases, J lost 2 bases, and 3 bases stayed unmatched. The length of the CDR3 is 14 residues. Germline-derived CDR1 and CDR2 are LNHDA and SQIVND (reference sequence). The DNA for the CDR3 is TGTGCCAGTAGTATGACTAGCGATACCTACGAGCAGTACTTC. As protein: CASSMTSDTYEQYF.

The V call is TRBV4-1, the J call TRBJ1-5; 8 nucleotides match TRBD1. The junction had 15 bases not matched to a gene; V was cut back by 1 base and J by 7 bases. The CDR3 loop spans 18 amino acids. CDR1 is MGHRA and CDR2 is YSYEKL in the germline V gene. CDR3 coding DNA: TGCGCCAGCAGCCAAGTAAGGGCGGCCAGGGGGCTCGAGCAGCCCCAGCATTTT. Amino acids: CASSQVRAARGLEQPQHF.

The chain links TRBV11-2 to TRBJ1-1; tentatively, D is TRBD1 (5 bases). The germline CDR1 and CDR2 sequences are SGHAT and FQNNGV. The CDR3 has 14 amino acids. V was cut by 5 bases and J by 0 bases, with 10 bases left in between. The CDR3 DNA is TGTGCCAGCAGCGTCAGGGATATGAACACTGAAGCTTTCTTT. Amino acids: CASSVRDMNTEAFF.